This T cell receptor beta chain appears in the sequencing data of a study of OX40 agonist ivuxolimab in advanced cancers. Study results and limitations: Among T cells, CD8+ cells averaged more expanded clones than CD4+ cells. Dosing at 0.1 to 3.0 mg/kg was accompanied by clonal expansion of CD4+ and CD8+ blood T cells by week 6. Some patients without response likewise showed low normalized clonal expansion. Among the lowest peripheral clonal expansion occurred in 0.1-3.0 mg/kg partial responders.

TCRdb's table, derived via immunoSEQ multiplex PCR, lists solely in-frame clones and lacks some. The sample records approximately 96,000 clones, around 90% being singletons. Germline CDR1 SGHNT, CDR2 YENEEA. V lost 5 bases, J lost 10 bases, and 13 bases stayed unmatched. The CDR3 is made up of 14 amino acids. Turning to this clone: The antigen remains undetermined.

The V gene is TRBV11-3, the J gene TRBJ1-2, with 7 bases matching TRBD1. The material sequenced was CD4+ or CD8+ T cells sorted from blood, taken in a trial of the OX40 agonist ivuxolimab. The sequence was obtained from an adult with an advanced solid tumor such as melanoma, head and neck, liver or kidney cancer. CDR3 protein: CASSLDRAQRVYTF. The CDR3 DNA is TGTGCCAGCAGCCTTGACAGGGCACAGAGGGTCTACACCTTC. Drawing the rest from reference TRBV11-3 and TRBJ1-2, the complete variable domain is EAGVVQSPRYKIIEKKQPVAFWCNPISGHNTLYWYLQNLGQGPELLIRYENEEAVDDSQLPKDRFSAERLKGVDSTLKIQPAELGDSAVYLCASSLDRAQRVYTFGSGTRLTVV.